In its sample, the clone carrying this T cell receptor (beta chain) was seen many times. Via MiXCR, TCRdb re-called the 5' RACE reads, giving one row per CDR3 protein. Of 45,000 to 60,000 distinct CDR3 sequences in the sample, roughly 14% were seen once. Germline-derived CDR1 and CDR2 are MNHEY and SMNVEV (reference sequence). CDR3 length equals 13 residues. Trimming shortened V by 10 bases and J by 0 bases, and 10 bases separated the two germline ends. The sample belongs to a study of T cells of healthy individuals. This rearrangement joins TRBV27 to TRBJ1-5; the D is unclear. The sequence derives from a human donor in good health. The CDR3 spells CAIPCYSNQPQHF. Here the CDR3 DNA reads TGTGCCATCCCCTGTTATAGCAATCAGCCCCAGCATTTT.